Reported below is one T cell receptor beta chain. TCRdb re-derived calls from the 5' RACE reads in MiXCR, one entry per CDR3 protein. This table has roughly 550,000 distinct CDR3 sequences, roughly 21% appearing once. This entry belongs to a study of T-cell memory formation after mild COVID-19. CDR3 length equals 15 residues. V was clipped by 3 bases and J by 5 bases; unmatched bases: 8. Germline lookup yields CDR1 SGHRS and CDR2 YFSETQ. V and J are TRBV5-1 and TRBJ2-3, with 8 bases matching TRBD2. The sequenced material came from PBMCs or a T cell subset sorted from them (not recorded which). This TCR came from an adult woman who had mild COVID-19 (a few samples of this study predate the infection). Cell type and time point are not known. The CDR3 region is CASSSSGWGLDTQYF. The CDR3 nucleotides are TGCGCCAGCAGCTCTAGCGGGTGGGGGCTAGATACGCAGTATTTT.